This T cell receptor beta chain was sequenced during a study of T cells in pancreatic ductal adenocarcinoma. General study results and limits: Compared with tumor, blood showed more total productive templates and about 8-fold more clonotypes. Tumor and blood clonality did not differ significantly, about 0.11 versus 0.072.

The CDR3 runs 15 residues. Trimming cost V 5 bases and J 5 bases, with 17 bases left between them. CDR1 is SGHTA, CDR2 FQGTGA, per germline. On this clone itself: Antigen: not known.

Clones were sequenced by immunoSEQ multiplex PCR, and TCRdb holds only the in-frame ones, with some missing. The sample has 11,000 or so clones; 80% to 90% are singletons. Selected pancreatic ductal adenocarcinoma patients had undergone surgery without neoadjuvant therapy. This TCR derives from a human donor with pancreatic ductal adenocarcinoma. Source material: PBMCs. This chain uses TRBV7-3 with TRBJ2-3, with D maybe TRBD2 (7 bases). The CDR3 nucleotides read TGTGCCAGCAGCAAAGGGGGGGTTGGGCAAGATACGCAGTATTTT. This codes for CASSKGGVGQDTQYF.